This T cell receptor beta chain was captured by sequencing in a study of blood T cell repertoires in COVID-19. Study-level background: Acute and convalescent COVID-19 samples came from the United States, Italy and Spain. The analysed material was cDNA or gDNA that came from T cells, B-cell-depleted T cells, or PBMCs.

In germline, CDR1 is SGHRS, CDR2 YFSETQ. This CDR3 region has 19 residues. V was pared by 4 bases and J by 0 bases, with 17 bases of the junction left unmatched. Donors of Cohort 3 who recovered were those that had two negative PCRs, clearance, or symptom resolution. Per the original data handling: It was from reference gene primer amplification that nucleated cell counts were estimated. Sequenced by immunoSEQ multiplex PCR; TCRdb stores in-frame clones only, minus some. V, J and clone size reflect that table, while D and trimming were determined from the DNA. Counted here are roughly 400,000 clones, 90% occurring once; the ten biggest clones make up 0.6%.

The TCR originated in a man between 18 and 29 years old who had recovered from COVID-19. The chain joins TRBV5-1 to TRBJ1-1, with 8 bases fitting TRBD1. The source material was PBMCs or T cells enriched from blood (not recorded which). The CDR3 loop reads CASSGRPGQGGELNTEAFF. The CDR3 nucleotides are TGCGCCAGCAGCGGGAGACCTGGACAGGGAGGGGAGTTGAACACTGAAGCTTTCTTT.